This TCR beta chain is from a study of identifying expanded T cells in peripheral blood. With V trimmed by 6 bases and J by 7 bases, 9 bases remained unmatched. The CDR3 has 16 residues. The germline CDR1 and CDR2 sequences are LNHDA and SQIVND (reference sequence). The table came from immunoSEQ multiplex PCR; TCRdb's copy has only in-frame clones and leaves some out. The sample has approximately 140,000 clones, around nine tenths seen once. Study-wide findings and caveats: Technical replicates showed 0.9 to 1.5 changed clones; approximately 2 weeks about 16.4; four weeks 19.

As for this clone: Its antigen is unknown.

Specimen: blood. The chain couples TRBV19 to TRBJ2-1; 13 nucleotides align to TRBD2. The origin of this receptor is a person between 18 and 75 years old in good health. CDR3 nucleotide sequence: TGTGCCAGTAGCCCGCCACTAGCGGGGGGGATTAATGAGCAGTTCTTC. Residues: CASSPPLAGGINEQFF.